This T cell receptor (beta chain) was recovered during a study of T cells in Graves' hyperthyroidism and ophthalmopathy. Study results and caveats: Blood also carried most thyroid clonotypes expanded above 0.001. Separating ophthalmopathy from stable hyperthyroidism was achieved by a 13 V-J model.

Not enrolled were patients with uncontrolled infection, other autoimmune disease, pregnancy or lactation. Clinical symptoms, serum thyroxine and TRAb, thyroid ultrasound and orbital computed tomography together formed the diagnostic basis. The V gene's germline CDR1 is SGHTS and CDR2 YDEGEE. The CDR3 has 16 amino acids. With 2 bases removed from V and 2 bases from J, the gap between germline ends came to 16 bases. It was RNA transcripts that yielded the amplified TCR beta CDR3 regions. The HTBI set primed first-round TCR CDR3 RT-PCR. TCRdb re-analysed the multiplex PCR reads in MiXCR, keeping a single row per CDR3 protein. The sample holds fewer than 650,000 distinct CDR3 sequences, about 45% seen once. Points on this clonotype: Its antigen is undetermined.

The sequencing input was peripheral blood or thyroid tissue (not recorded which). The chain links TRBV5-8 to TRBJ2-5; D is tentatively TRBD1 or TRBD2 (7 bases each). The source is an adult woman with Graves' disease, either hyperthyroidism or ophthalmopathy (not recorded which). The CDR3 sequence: CASSLPGGEIQETQYF. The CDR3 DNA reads TGTGCCAGCAGCTTACCAGGGGGGGAGATTCAAGAGACCCAGTACTTC.